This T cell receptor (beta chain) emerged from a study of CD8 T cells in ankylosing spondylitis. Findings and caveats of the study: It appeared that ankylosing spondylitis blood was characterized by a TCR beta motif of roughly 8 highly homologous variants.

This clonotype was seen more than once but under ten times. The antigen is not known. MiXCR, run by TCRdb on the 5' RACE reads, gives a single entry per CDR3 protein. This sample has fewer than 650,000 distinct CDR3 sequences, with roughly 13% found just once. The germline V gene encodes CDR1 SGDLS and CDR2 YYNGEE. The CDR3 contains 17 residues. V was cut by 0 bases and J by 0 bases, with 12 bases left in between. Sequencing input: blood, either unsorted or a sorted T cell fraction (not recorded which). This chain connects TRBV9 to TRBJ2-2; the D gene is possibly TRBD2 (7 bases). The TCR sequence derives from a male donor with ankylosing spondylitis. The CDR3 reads CASSVEGGQANTGELFF. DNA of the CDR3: TGTGCCAGCAGCGTAGAGGGGGGGCAGGCGAACACCGGGGAGCTGTTTTTT.